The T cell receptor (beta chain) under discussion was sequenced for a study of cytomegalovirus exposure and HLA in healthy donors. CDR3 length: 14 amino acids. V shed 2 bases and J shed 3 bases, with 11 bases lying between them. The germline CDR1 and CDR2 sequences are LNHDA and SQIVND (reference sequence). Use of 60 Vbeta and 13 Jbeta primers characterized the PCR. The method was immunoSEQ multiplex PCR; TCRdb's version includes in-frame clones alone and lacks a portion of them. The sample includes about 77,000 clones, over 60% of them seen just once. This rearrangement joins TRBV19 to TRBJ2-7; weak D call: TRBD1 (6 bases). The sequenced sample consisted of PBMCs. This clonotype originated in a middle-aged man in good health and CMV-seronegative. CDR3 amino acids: CASSIQGIYYEQYF. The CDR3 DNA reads TGTGCCAGTAGTATACAGGGGATTTACTACGAGCAGTACTTC.